This is a list of T cell receptor beta chains from one sample in a study of blood T cell repertoires in COVID-19. Produced via immunoSEQ multiplex PCR; TCRdb's table is partial and in-frame only. The table records about 150,000 clones, 75% to 90% of them present only once. Input material: PBMCs or T cells enriched from blood (not recorded which). The receptors come from a man in his forties or fifties who had recovered from COVID-19. Each CDR3 is given with its conserved first and last residue. Fields, in order: V gene, clone size, J gene, D gene, CDR3 DNA, CDR3 protein. D genes are given only for firm matches. Clone size is given for some rows only: seen once, a few or many times, or a class if the clone is expanded.

v_gene: TRBV6-4; abundance: .; j_gene: TRBJ2-1; d_gene: TRBD2; CDR3nt: TGTGCCAGCAGTGTCCTTAGCGGGAGGAGGGATGAGCAGTTCTTC; CDR3aa: CASSVLSGRRDEQFF
v_gene: TRBV19; abundance: .; j_gene: TRBJ1-2; d_gene: .; CDR3nt: TGTGCCAGTAGTCTCCCGACAGCTTATGGCTACACCTTC; CDR3aa: CASSLPTAYGYTF
v_gene: TRBV5-1; abundance: .; j_gene: TRBJ1-1; d_gene: .; CDR3nt: TGCGCCAGCAGCTCACGTCCGTCTGCGATGATCCTCACTGAAGCTTTCTTT; CDR3aa: CASSSRPSAMILTEAFF
v_gene: TRBV5-1; abundance: few; j_gene: TRBJ2-7; d_gene: TRBD2; CDR3nt: TGCGCCAGCCACTGGCGAGCGGGAGGCGACGAGCAGTACTTC; CDR3aa: CASHWRAGGDEQYF
v_gene: TRBV18; abundance: .; j_gene: TRBJ2-7; d_gene: .; CDR3nt: TGTGCCAGCTCACCAGGTCGGTCGCTAAGGGGCTACGAGCAGTACTTC; CDR3aa: CASSPGRSLRGYEQYF
v_gene: TRBV9; abundance: .; j_gene: TRBJ2-3; d_gene: .; CDR3nt: TGTGCCAGCAGCGTAGGTAGCGGCGTCACAGATACGCAGTATTTT; CDR3aa: CASSVGSGVTDTQYF
v_gene: TRBV7-6; abundance: .; j_gene: TRBJ1-1; d_gene: .; CDR3nt: TGTGCCAGCAGCTTAGGAGGGGGGGGGACTGAAGCTTTCTTT; CDR3aa: CASSLGGGGTEAFF
v_gene: TRBV29-1; abundance: few; j_gene: TRBJ2-3; d_gene: TRBD2; CDR3nt: TGCAGCGTTGAGGGACTAGCGGCTACAGATACGCAGTATTTT; CDR3aa: CSVEGLAATDTQYF
v_gene: TRBV19; abundance: once; j_gene: TRBJ2-4; d_gene: TRBD2; CDR3nt: TGTGCCAGTAGTATCCTAGCGGGAGGGAAAAACATTCAGTACTTC; CDR3aa: CASSILAGGKNIQYF
v_gene: TRBV28; abundance: .; j_gene: TRBJ1-6; d_gene: TRBD1; CDR3nt: TGTGCCAGCAGTCTCGGACAGGAGGGTTCACCCCTCCACTTT; CDR3aa: CASSLGQEGSPLHF
v_gene: TRBV9; abundance: few; j_gene: TRBJ1-5; d_gene: .; CDR3nt: TGTGCCAGCAGCTCCCCTAGCACGTCCTGGGGCAATCAGCCCCAGCATTTT; CDR3aa: CASSSPSTSWGNQPQHF
v_gene: TRBV28; abundance: .; j_gene: TRBJ2-5; d_gene: .; CDR3nt: TGTGCCAGCAGTTTGGAGGGGTTAGCAGAGACCCAGTACTTC; CDR3aa: CASSLEGLAETQYF
v_gene: TRBV3-1/TRBV3-2; abundance: .; j_gene: TRBJ2-3; d_gene: .; CDR3nt: TGTGCCAGCAGCCAAGATAGTGCGAGAGATACGCAGTATTTT; CDR3aa: CASSQDSARDTQYF
v_gene: TRBV15; abundance: .; j_gene: TRBJ1-2; d_gene: .; CDR3nt: TGTGCCACATCAACCGGGGGACGCAGAGCAGCTAACTATGGCTACACCTTC; CDR3aa: CATSTGGRRAANYGYTF
v_gene: TRBV7-2; abundance: .; j_gene: TRBJ2-2; d_gene: TRBD1; CDR3nt: TGTGCCAGCAGCCCGCGGACAGGGAAGAACACCGGGGAGCTGTTTTTT; CDR3aa: CASSPRTGKNTGELFF